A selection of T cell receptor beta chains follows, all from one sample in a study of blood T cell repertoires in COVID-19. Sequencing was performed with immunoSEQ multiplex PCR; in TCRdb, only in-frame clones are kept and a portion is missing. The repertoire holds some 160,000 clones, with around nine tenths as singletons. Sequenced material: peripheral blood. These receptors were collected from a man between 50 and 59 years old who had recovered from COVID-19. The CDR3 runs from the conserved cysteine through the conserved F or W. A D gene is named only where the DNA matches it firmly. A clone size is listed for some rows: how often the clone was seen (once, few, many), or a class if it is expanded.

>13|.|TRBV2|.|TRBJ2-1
CASRGASYNEQFF
TGTGCCAGCAGGGGGGCATCCTACAATGAGCAGTTCTTC
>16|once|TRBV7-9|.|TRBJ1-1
CASSVQGAIPNTEAFF
TGTGCCAGCAGCGTCCAAGGGGCAATCCCGAACACTGAAGCTTTCTTT
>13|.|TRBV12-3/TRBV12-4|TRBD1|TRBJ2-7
CASLGTDAHEQYF
TGTGCCAGTCTCGGGACAGATGCCCACGAGCAGTACTTC
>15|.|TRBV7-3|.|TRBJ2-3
CASSLTSSSTDTQYF
TGTGCCAGCAGCTTAACAAGCTCTAGCACAGATACGCAGTATTTT
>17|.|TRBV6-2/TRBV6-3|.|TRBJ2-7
CASSYSRVRGPAYEQYF
TGTGCCAGCAGTTACTCCCGTGTGCGGGGGCCCGCCTACGAGCAGTACTTC
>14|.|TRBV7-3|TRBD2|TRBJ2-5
CASSRGGPLETQYF
TGTGCCAGCAGTCGGGGGGGCCCGCTGGAGACCCAGTACTTC
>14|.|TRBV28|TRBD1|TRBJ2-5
CASSRDRVGKIQYF
TGTGCCAGCAGTCGGGACAGGGTGGGCAAGATCCAGTACTTC
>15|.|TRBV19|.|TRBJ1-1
CASSIGLRGSTEAFF
TGTGCCAGTAGTATTGGGCTGAGAGGGAGCACTGAAGCTTTCTTT
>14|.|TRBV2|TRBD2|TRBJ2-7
CASRTSGGTYEQYF
TGTGCCAGCAGAACTAGCGGGGGAACTTACGAGCAGTACTTC
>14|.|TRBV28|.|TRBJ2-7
CASSLLPVTYEQYF
TGTGCCAGCAGTTTACTTCCGGTGACCTACGAGCAGTACTTC
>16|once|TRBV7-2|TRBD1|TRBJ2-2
CASSVQGQGRTGELFF
TGTGCCAGCAGCGTACAGGGACAGGGAAGGACCGGGGAGCTGTTTTTT
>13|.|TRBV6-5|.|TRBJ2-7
CASSYGQNYEQYF
TGTGCCAGCAGTTACGGACAGAATTACGAGCAGTACTTC
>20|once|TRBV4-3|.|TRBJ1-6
CASSQDGAQEPNSYNSPLHF
TGCGCCAGCAGCCAAGATGGTGCCCAAGAGCCTAACTCCTATAATTCACCCCTCCACTTT
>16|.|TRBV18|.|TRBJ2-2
CASSPQDSANTGELFF
TGTGCCAGCTCACCACAGGACAGCGCGAACACCGGGGAGCTGTTTTTT
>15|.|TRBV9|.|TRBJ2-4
CASSDSGGAKNIQYF
TGTGCCAGCAGCGACTCAGGGGGGGCCAAAAACATTCAGTACTTC
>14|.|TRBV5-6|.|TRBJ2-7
CASSSLQGTDEQYF
TGTGCCAGCAGCTCCCTCCAGGGGACGGATGAGCAGTACTTC
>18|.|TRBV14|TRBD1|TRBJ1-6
CASSSSDRGSSYNSPLHF
TGTGCCAGCAGCTCCTCGGACAGGGGGAGCTCCTATAATTCACCCCTCCACTTT
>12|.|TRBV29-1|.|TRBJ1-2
CSVVNPPYGYTF
TGCAGCGTTGTAAATCCCCCCTATGGCTACACCTTC
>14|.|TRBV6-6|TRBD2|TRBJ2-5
CASRPREGSETQYF
TGTGCCAGCAGACCTCGGGAGGGGAGCGAGACCCAGTACTTC
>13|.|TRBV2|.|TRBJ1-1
CASSAQVNTEAFF
TGTGCCAGCAGTGCCCAGGTGAACACTGAAGCTTTCTTT
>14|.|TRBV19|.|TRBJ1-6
CASSISGYNSPLHF
TGTGCCAGTAGTATATCCGGTTATAATTCACCCCTCCACTTT
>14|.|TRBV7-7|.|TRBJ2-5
CASSYGLLQETQYF
TGTGCCAGCAGCTACGGACTACTGCAAGAGACCCAGTACTTC
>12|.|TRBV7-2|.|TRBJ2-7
CASSLDEYEQYF
TGTGCCAGCAGCTTAGATGAGTACGAGCAGTACTTC
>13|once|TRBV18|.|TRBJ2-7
CASSPSSGERQYF
TGTGCCAGCTCACCAAGTTCCGGGGAACGGCAGTACTTC
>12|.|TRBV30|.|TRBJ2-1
CAWSGPGNEQFF
TGTGCCTGGAGCGGCCCCGGGAATGAGCAGTTCTTC
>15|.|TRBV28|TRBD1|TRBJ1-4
CASSYNRGSNEKLFF
TGTGCCAGCAGTTACAACAGGGGGTCTAATGAAAAACTGTTTTTT
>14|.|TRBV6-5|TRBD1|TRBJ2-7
CASSLTGDSYEQYF
TGTGCCAGCAGTTTGACAGGGGACTCCTACGAGCAGTACTTC
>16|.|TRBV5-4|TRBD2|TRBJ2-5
CASSLELAGGAETQYF
TGTGCCAGCAGCTTGGAACTAGCGGGGGGGGCGGAGACCCAGTACTTC
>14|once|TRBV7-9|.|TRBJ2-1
CASPQGSRYNEQFF
TGTGCCAGCCCCCAGGGAAGCAGATACAATGAGCAGTTCTTC
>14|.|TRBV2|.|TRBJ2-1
CASQWTTRGNEQFF
TGTGCCAGTCAGTGGACGACTCGGGGTAATGAGCAGTTCTTC
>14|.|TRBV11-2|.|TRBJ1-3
CASSLRAGGNTIYF
TGTGCCAGCAGCTTAAGGGCGGGCGGAAACACCATATATTTT
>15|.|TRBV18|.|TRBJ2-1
CASSILSGAYNEQFF
TGTGCCAGCTCCATCCTATCGGGTGCCTACAATGAGCAGTTCTTC
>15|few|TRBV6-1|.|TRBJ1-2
CASSEVLQANYGYTF
TGTGCCAGCAGTGAAGTGTTGCAGGCCAACTATGGCTACACCTTC
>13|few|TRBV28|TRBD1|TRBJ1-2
CASSQTGIYGYTF
TGTGCCAGCAGCCAGACAGGGATCTATGGCTACACCTTC
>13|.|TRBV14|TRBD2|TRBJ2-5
CASSPAGVATQYF
TGTGCCAGCAGCCCAGCGGGAGTTGCGACCCAGTACTTC
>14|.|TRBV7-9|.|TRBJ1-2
CASSRRQGNYGYTF
TGTGCCAGCAGCCGACGCCAGGGGAACTATGGCTACACCTTC
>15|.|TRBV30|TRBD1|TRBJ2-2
CAWNEGALNTGELFF
TGTGCCTGGAATGAGGGGGCCCTGAACACCGGGGAGCTGTTTTTT
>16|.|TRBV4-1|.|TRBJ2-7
CASSQDGGTLRYEQYF
TGCGCCAGCAGCCAAGACGGAGGGACCCTTAGGTACGAGCAGTACTTC
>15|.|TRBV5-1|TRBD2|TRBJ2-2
CASSVTGTSTGELFF
TGCGCCAGCAGCGTAACCGGGACTAGCACCGGGGAGCTGTTTTTT
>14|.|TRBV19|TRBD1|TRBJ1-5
CASSVTGGHQPQHF
TGTGCCAGTAGTGTCACAGGGGGCCATCAGCCCCAGCATTTT
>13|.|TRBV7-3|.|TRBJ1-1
CASGAGMNTEAFF
TGTGCCAGCGGGGCCGGCATGAACACTGAAGCTTTCTTT
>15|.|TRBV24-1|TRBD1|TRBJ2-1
CATSDPGQGYNEQFF
TGTGCCACCAGTGACCCTGGACAGGGCTACAATGAGCAGTTCTTC
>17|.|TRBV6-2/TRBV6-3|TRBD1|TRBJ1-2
CASSYTGTDRVEYGYTF
TGTGCCAGCAGTTACACAGGGACAGATCGGGTGGAATATGGCTACACCTTC
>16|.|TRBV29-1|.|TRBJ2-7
CSVEDFGDGGSYEQYF
TGCAGCGTTGAAGACTTCGGGGACGGGGGCTCCTACGAGCAGTACTTC
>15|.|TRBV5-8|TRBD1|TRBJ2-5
CASSPGTGYQETQYF
TGTGCCAGCAGCCCCGGGACAGGATACCAAGAGACCCAGTACTTC
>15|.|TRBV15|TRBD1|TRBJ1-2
CATSPRQGNNYGYTF
TGTGCCACCAGCCCGCGACAGGGGAATAACTATGGCTACACCTTC
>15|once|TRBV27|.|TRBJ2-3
CASTPDGSRTDTQYF
TGTGCCAGCACCCCAGACGGGAGTAGGACAGATACGCAGTATTTT
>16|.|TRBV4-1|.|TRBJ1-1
CASSQIPGTMNTEAFF
TGCGCCAGCAGCCAAATTCCCGGGACAATGAACACTGAAGCTTTCTTT
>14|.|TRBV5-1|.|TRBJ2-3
CASSSSRGADTQYF
TGCGCCAGCAGCTCCTCAAGGGGCGCAGATACGCAGTATTTT
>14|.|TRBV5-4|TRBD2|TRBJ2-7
CASSLEGTSYEQYF
TGTGCCAGCAGCTTGGAAGGGACTAGCTACGAGCAGTACTTC
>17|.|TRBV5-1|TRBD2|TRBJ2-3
CASSSRTSGGGKDTQYF
TGCGCCAGCAGCTCAAGAACTAGCGGGGGCGGGAAAGATACGCAGTATTTT
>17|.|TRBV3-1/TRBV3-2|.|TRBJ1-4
CASSQEAGTAANEKLFF
TGTGCCAGCAGCCAAGAAGCGGGGACGGCGGCTAATGAAAAACTGTTTTTT
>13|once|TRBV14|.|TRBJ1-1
CASSRQQGSEAFF
TGTGCCAGCAGCCGACAACAGGGTTCTGAAGCTTTCTTT
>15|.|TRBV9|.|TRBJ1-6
CASRPTGNPNSPLHF
TGTGCCAGCAGACCAACAGGGAACCCTAATTCACCCCTCCACTTT
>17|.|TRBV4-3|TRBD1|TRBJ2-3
CASSQRSRTGGTDTQYF
TGCGCCAGCAGCCAAAGATCCCGGACAGGGGGCACAGATACGCAGTATTTT
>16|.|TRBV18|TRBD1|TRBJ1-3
CASSRPDRATGNTIYF
TGTGCCAGCTCACGACCCGACAGGGCCACTGGAAACACCATATATTTT
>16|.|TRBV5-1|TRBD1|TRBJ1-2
CASSKGADRGRDGYTF
TGCGCCAGCAGCAAGGGAGCCGACAGGGGGCGGGATGGCTACACCTTC